The rows below give T cell receptor beta chains drawn from one sample of a study of blood T cell repertoires in COVID-19. Produced via immunoSEQ multiplex PCR; TCRdb's table is partial and in-frame only. The table has about 86,000 clones, about 87% seen once. Sequenced: peripheral blood. The receptors shown here come from a human donor in a cohort sampled during active COVID-19. The CDR3 runs from the conserved cysteine through the conserved F or W. A D gene is named only where the DNA matches it firmly. A clone size is listed for some rows: how often the clone was seen (once, few, many), or a class if it is expanded.

v_call	j_call	d_call	clone_size	cdr3_aa	cdr3_nt
TRBV10-2	TRBJ1-5	TRBD1	-	CASSESSLGQGSQPQHF	TGCGCCAGCAGTGAGTCCTCGCTCGGACAGGGTAGTCAGCCCCAGCATTTT
TRBV11-2	TRBJ1-2	-	few	CASSFRVGWNYGYTF	TGTGCCAGCAGCTTCCGGGTGGGTTGGAACTATGGCTACACCTTC
TRBV27	TRBJ2-7	TRBD2	-	CASSLSAAGRSYEQYF	TGTGCCAGCAGTTTATCAGCAGCGGGAAGGAGCTACGAGCAGTACTTC
TRBV10-3	TRBJ1-2	TRBD1	-	CAITGQVEDGYTF	TGTGCCATCACCGGACAGGTCGAAGATGGCTACACCTTC
TRBV11-2	TRBJ1-1	-	-	CASSLVGSGGIRNTEAFF	TGTGCCAGCAGCTTAGTGGGTAGCGGGGGAATTCGGAACACTGAAGCTTTCTTT
TRBV7-2	TRBJ2-5	-	-	CASSLGLGRKTQYF	TGTGCCAGCAGCTTAGGGCTGGGGCGGAAGACCCAGTACTTC
TRBV7-2	TRBJ2-5	-	-	CASSLETQYF	TGTGCCAGCAGCCTAGAGACCCAGTACTTC
TRBV25-1	TRBJ1-6	-	-	CASSEFTGSSKSPLHF	TGTGCCAGCAGTGAATTTACAGGCAGTTCAAAGTCACCCCTCCACTTT
TRBV9	TRBJ2-5	TRBD2	-	CASSVGAGAETQYF	TGTGCCAGCAGCGTAGGGGCGGGAGCTGAGACCCAGTACTTC
TRBV5-1	TRBJ2-5	TRBD1	-	CASSFPTGEDETQYF	TGCGCCAGCAGCTTTCCGACAGGGGAGGATGAGACCCAGTACTTC
TRBV7-9	TRBJ1-1	TRBD1	-	CASSLARTGNTEAFF	TGTGCCAGCAGCTTAGCAAGGACAGGGAACACTGAAGCTTTCTTT
TRBV4-1	TRBJ1-6	-	-	CASSQDQDSNSPLHF	TGCGCCAGCAGCCAAGATCAGGACAGTAATTCACCCCTCCACTTT
TRBV6-2/TRBV6-3	TRBJ2-3	TRBD2	-	CASSYSRLAGYNTDTQYF	TGTGCCAGCAGTTACTCGCGGCTAGCGGGATACAACACAGATACGCAGTATTTT
TRBV2	TRBJ2-5	TRBD2	-	CASGPSSGREETQYF	TGTGCCAGCGGACCCTCTAGCGGGAGGGAGGAGACCCAGTACTTC
TRBV11-2	TRBJ2-2	-	-	CASSRIRGNTGELFF	TGTGCCAGCAGCAGGATCAGGGGGAACACCGGGGAGCTGTTTTTT
TRBV5-1	TRBJ1-2	-	-	CASSLVQANVGYTF	TGCGCCAGCAGCTTGGTTCAGGCCAATGTGGGCTACACCTTC
TRBV2	TRBJ2-3	TRBD2	-	CASSAGEDTQYF	TGTGCCAGCAGCGCGGGGGAGGATACGCAGTATTTT
TRBV7-2	TRBJ2-3	-	-	CASSAMSSGSFTDTQYF	TGTGCCAGCAGCGCTATGAGTAGCGGAAGTTTCACAGATACGCAGTATTTT
TRBV6-2/TRBV6-3	TRBJ2-1	TRBD2	-	CASSSWTSEGNEQFF	TGTGCCAGCAGTTCCTGGACTAGCGAGGGCAATGAGCAGTTCTTC
TRBV28	TRBJ2-3	-	-	CASSSTRDTQYF	TGTGCCAGCAGCTCCACGAGAGATACGCAGTATTTT
TRBV27	TRBJ2-1	TRBD2	-	CASSSGLAGGNEQFF	TGTGCCAGCAGTTCGGGACTAGCGGGAGGCAATGAGCAGTTCTTC
TRBV29-1	TRBJ2-3	TRBD2	-	CSVDRNGRVTDTQYF	TGCAGCGTTGACAGAAACGGGAGGGTCACAGATACGCAGTATTTT
TRBV6-5	TRBJ2-1	-	-	CASTRLERDNEQFF	TGTGCCAGCACTAGACTAGAGAGGGACAATGAGCAGTTCTTC
TRBV5-1	TRBJ1-2	TRBD1	-	CASSLGNVQGGSLYGYTF	TGCGCCAGCAGCTTGGGAAACGTCCAGGGGGGCTCACTCTATGGCTACACCTTC
TRBV30	TRBJ1-2	TRBD1	once	CAWSSQGYGYTF	TGTGCCTGGAGTTCACAGGGGTACGGCTACACCTTC
TRBV12-5	TRBJ2-5	TRBD2	-	CASASSGEETQYF	TGTGCTAGTGCCTCGAGCGGGGAAGAGACCCAGTACTTC
TRBV5-1	TRBJ2-7	-	-	CASSLDRTSSYEQYF	TGCGCCAGCAGCTTGGACAGGACATCCTCCTACGAGCAGTACTTC
TRBV6-7	TRBJ1-3	-	-	CASSAPMAGRPLSGNTIYF	TGTGCCAGCAGTGCCCCGATGGCAGGGAGGCCACTTTCTGGAAACACCATATATTTT
TRBV21-1	TRBJ2-2	-	-	CASSKALQGCGELFF	TGTGCCAGCAGCAAAGCGCTTCAGGGCTGCGGGGAGCTGTTTTTT
TRBV5-1	TRBJ2-3	TRBD2	few	CASSIWTSSTDTQYF	TGCGCCAGCAGCATCTGGACTAGCAGCACAGATACGCAGTATTTT
TRBV29-1	TRBJ2-7	TRBD1	-	CSVEDPDRDYEQYF	TGCAGCGTTGAAGACCCGGACAGGGACTACGAGCAGTACTTC
TRBV5-1	TRBJ2-5	TRBD2	-	CASSLSLLAGEGETQYF	TGCGCCAGCAGCTTGAGCCTACTAGCGGGAGAGGGAGAGACCCAGTACTTC
TRBV9	TRBJ1-6	-	few	CASSARGGSDNSPLHF	TGTGCCAGCAGCGCCCGGGGGGGGAGTGATAATTCACCCCTCCACTTT
TRBV6-5	TRBJ2-7	TRBD2	-	CASARGGSHEQYF	TGTGCCAGCGCCCGGGGCGGGAGCCACGAGCAGTACTTC
TRBV6-4	TRBJ2-4	-	-	CASSDSKGEAKNIQYF	TGTGCCAGCAGTGACTCGAAGGGGGAAGCCAAAAACATTCAGTACTTC
TRBV24-1	TRBJ2-2	TRBD2	-	CATSPTSGRPDTGELFF	TGTGCCACCAGCCCGACTAGCGGGAGGCCCGACACCGGGGAGCTGTTTTTT
TRBV27	TRBJ1-2	TRBD1	-	CASSFRPRTGPYGYTF	TGTGCCAGCAGTTTCCGGCCCCGGACAGGTCCCTATGGCTACACCTTC
TRBV6-5	TRBJ1-6	TRBD1	-	CASSFRTTGGGSPLHF	TGTGCCAGCAGTTTCCGAACGACAGGGGGAGGTTCACCCCTCCACTTT
TRBV24-1	TRBJ2-2	TRBD1	-	CATSDRGDTGELFF	TGTGCCACCAGCGACAGGGGGGACACCGGGGAGCTGTTTTTT
TRBV6-2/TRBV6-3	TRBJ2-5	TRBD2	-	CASSRGGASETQYF	TGTGCCAGCAGTCGCGGGGGGGCATCAGAGACCCAGTACTTC
TRBV19	TRBJ2-1	TRBD2	-	CASSIRLAENNEQFF	TGTGCCAGTAGTATTAGGCTAGCGGAAAACAATGAGCAGTTCTTC
TRBV19	TRBJ1-5	-	-	CASSPAASLGNQPQHF	TGTGCCAGTAGCCCGGCGGCGTCCCTGGGCAATCAGCCCCAGCATTTT
TRBV10-3	TRBJ1-1	-	-	CAISAETGKTNTEAFF	TGTGCCATCAGTGCGGAGACAGGTAAGACGAACACTGAAGCTTTCTTT
TRBV28	TRBJ2-4	-	-	CASSSSLGGIAKNIQYF	TGTGCCAGCAGTTCCTCCCTTGGAGGGATAGCCAAAAACATTCAGTACTTC
TRBV28	TRBJ2-2	TRBD1	few	CASSSLQGTGELFF	TGTGCCAGCAGTTCACTACAGGGGACCGGGGAGCTGTTTTTT
TRBV12-3/TRBV12-4	TRBJ1-4	TRBD1	-	CASSWDREGKLFF	TGTGCCAGCAGTTGGGACAGGGAGGGAAAACTGTTTTTT
TRBV18	TRBJ2-5	TRBD1	-	CASSPGTGILGTETQYF	TGTGCCAGCTCACCAGGGACAGGCATATTGGGGACGGAGACCCAGTACTTC
TRBV4-2	TRBJ2-7	TRBD1	-	CASSQPGTGDAYEQYF	TGTGCCAGCAGCCAACCGGGGACAGGGGACGCCTACGAGCAGTACTTC
TRBV6-5	TRBJ2-5	TRBD1	-	CASSPGTAQETQYF	TGTGCCAGCAGTCCCGGGACAGCTCAAGAGACCCAGTACTTC
TRBV7-3	TRBJ2-7	-	few	CASSPGSGWEQYF	TGTGCCAGCAGCCCTGGGAGCGGGTGGGAGCAGTACTTC